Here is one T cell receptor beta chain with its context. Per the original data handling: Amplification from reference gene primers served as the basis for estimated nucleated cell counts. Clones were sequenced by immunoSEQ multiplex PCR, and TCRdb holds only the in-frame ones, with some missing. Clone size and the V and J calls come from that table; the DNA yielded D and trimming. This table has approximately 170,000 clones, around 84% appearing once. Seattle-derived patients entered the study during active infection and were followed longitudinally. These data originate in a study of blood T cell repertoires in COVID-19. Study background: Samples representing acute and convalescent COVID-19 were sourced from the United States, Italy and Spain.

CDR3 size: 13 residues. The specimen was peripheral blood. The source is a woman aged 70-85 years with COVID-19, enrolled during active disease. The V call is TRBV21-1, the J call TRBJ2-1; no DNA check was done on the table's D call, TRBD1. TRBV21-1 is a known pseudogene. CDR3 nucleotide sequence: TGTGCCAGCAGCAAAGCAAGGGGCAAACGGCAGTTCTTC. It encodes CASSKARGKRQFF.